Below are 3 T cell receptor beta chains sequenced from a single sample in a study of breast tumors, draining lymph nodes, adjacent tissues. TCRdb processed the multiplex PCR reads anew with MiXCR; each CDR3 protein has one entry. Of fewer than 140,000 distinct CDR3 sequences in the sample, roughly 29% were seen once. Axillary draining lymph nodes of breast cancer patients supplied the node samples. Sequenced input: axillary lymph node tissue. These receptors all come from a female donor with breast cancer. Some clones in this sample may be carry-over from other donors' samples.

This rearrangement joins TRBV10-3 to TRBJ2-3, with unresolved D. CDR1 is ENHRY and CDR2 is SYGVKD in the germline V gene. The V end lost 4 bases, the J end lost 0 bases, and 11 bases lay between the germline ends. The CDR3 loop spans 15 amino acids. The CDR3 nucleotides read TGTGCCATCAGTGCTAGTTTGAGAAGCACAGATACGCAGTATTTT. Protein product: CAISASLRSTDTQYF.

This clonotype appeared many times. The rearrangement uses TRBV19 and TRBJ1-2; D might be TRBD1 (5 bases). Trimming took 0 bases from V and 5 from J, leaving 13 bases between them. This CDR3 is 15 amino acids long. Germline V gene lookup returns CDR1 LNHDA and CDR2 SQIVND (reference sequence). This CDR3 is CASSIDGREVYGYTF. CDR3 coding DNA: TGTGCCAGTAGTATAGATGGCAGGGAAGTTTATGGCTACACCTTC.

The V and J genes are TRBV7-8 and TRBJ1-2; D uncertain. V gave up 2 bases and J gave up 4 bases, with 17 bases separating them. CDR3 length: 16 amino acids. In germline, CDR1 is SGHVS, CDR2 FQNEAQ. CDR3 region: CASSLLGRRVSYGYTF. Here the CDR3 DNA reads TGTGCCAGCAGCTTACTTGGCAGGCGAGTTAGCTATGGCTACACCTTC.